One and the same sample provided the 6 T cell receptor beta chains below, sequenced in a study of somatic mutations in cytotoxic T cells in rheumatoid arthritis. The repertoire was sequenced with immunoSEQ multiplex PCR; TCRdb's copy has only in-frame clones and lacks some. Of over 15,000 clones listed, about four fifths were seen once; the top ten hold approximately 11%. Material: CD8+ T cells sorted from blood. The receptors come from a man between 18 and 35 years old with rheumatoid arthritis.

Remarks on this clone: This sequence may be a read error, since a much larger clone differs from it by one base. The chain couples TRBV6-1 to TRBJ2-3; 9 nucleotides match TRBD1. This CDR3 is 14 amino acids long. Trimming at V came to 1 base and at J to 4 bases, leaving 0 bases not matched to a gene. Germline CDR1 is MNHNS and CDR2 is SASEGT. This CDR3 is CASSEGQGADTQYF. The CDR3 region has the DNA TGTGCCAGCAGTGAAGGACAGGGGGCAGATACGCAGTATTTT.

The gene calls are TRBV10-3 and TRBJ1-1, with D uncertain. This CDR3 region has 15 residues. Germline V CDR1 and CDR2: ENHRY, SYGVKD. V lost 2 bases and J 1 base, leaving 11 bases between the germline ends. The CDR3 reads CAISERALGNTEAFF. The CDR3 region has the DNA TGTGCCATCAGTGAGAGGGCATTAGGGAACACTGAAGCTTTCTTT.

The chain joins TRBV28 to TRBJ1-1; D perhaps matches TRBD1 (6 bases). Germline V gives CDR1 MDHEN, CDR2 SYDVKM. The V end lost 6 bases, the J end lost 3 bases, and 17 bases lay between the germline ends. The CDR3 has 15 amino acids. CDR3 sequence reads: CASSQLGGSDTEAFF. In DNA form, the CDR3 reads TGTGCCAGCAGCCAGTTAGGGGGGAGCGACACTGAAGCTTTCTTT.

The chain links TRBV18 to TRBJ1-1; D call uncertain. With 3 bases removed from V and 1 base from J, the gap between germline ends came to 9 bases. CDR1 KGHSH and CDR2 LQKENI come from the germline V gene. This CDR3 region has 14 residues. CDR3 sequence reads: CASSPAIGNTEAFF. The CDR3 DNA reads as TGTGCCAGCTCACCCGCGATAGGGAACACTGAAGCTTTCTTT. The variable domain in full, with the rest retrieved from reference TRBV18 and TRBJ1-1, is NAGVMQNPRHLVRRRGQEARLRCSPMKGHSHVYWYRQLPEEGLKFMVYLQKENIIDESGMPKERFSAEFPKEGPSILRIQQVVRGDSAAYFCASSPAIGNTEAFFGQGTRLTVV.

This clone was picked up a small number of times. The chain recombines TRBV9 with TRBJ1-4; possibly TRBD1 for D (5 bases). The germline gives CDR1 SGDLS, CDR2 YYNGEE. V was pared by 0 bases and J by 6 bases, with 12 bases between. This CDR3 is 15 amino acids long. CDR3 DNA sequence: TGTGCCAGCAGCGTAGCTCCAGGGTCGTATGAAAAACTGTTTTTT. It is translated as CASSVAPGSYEKLFF.

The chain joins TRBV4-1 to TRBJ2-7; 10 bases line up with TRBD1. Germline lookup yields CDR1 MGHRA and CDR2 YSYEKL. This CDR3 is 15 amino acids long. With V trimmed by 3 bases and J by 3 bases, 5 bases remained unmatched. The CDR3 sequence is CASSQTGTGDYEQYF. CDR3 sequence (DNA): TGCGCCAGCAGCCAGACCGGGACAGGGGACTACGAGCAGTACTTC.